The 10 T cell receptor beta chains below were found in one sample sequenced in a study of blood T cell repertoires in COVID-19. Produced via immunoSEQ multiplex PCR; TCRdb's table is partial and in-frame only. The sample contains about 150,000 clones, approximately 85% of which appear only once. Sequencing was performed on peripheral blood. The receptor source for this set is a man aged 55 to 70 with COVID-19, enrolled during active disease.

The DNA for the CDR3 is TGTGCCAGCAGCTCAGTAGCGGGGGGCAGTACAGGTTTCGAGACCCAGTACTTC. It encodes CASSSVAGGSTGFETQYF. This rearrangement joins TRBV7-8 to TRBJ2-5, with 10 positions matching TRBD2. V dropped 4 bases and J dropped 5; count of bases not matched to a gene: 16. The CDR3 is 18 residues long. Germline values: CDR1 SGHVS, CDR2 FQNEAQ.

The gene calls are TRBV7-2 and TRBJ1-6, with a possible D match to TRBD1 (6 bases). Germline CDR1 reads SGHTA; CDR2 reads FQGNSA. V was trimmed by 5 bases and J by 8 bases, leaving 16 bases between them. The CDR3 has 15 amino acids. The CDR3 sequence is CASSNRVGTYSPLHF. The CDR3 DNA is TGTGCCAGCAGCAACAGGGTTGGGACATATTCACCCCTCCACTTT.

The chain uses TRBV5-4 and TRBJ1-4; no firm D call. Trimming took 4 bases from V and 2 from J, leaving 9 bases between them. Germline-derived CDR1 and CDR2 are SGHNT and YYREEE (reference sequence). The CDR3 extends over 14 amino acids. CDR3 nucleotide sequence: TGTGCCAGCAGCGTCTGGGAGACTAATGAAAAACTGTTTTTT. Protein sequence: CASSVWETNEKLFF.

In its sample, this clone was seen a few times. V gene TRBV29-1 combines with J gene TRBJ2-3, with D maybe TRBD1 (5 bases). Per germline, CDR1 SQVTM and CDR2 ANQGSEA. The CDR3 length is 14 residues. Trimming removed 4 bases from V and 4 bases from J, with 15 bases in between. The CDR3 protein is CSVGRSLGADTQYF. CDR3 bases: TGCAGCGTTGGAAGAAGCCTAGGGGCAGATACGCAGTATTTT.

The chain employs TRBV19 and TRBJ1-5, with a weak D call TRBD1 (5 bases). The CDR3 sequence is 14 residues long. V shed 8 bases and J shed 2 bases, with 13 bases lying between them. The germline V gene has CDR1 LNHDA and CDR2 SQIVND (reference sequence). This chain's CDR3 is CASGAHLGNQPQHF. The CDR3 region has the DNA TGTGCCAGTGGGGCACACCTTGGCAATCAGCCCCAGCATTTT.

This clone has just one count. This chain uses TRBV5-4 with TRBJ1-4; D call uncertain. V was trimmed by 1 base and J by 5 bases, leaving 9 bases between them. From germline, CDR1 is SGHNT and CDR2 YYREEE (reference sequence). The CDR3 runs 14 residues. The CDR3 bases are TGTGCCAGCAGCTTGTGGCACCTCAATGAAAAACTGTTTTTT. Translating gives CASSLWHLNEKLFF.

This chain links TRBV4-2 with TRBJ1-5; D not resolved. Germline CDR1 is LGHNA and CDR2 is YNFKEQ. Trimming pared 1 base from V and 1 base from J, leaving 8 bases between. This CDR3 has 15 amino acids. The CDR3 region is CASSQGSQSNQPQHF. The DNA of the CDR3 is TGTGCCAGCAGCCAAGGCAGTCAGAGCAATCAGCCCCAGCATTTT.

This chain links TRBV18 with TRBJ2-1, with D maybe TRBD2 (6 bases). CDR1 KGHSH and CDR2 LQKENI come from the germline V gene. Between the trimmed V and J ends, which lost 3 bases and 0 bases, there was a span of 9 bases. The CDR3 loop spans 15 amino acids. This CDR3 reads CASSPVSGSYNEQFF. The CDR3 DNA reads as TGTGCCAGCTCACCCGTTAGCGGCTCCTACAATGAGCAGTTCTTC.

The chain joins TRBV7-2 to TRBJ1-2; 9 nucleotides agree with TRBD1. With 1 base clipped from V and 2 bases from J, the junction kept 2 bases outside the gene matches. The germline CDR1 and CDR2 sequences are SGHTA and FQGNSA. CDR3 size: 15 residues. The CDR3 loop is CASSLVQGANYGYTF. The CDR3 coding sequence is TGTGCCAGCAGCTTAGTACAGGGGGCGAACTATGGCTACACCTTC.

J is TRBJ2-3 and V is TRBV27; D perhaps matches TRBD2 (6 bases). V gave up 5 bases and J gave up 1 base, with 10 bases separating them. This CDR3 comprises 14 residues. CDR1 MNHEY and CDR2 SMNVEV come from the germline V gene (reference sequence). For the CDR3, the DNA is TGTGCCAGCAGTCTGGGACTCCGCACAGATACGCAGTATTTT. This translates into CASSLGLRTDTQYF.